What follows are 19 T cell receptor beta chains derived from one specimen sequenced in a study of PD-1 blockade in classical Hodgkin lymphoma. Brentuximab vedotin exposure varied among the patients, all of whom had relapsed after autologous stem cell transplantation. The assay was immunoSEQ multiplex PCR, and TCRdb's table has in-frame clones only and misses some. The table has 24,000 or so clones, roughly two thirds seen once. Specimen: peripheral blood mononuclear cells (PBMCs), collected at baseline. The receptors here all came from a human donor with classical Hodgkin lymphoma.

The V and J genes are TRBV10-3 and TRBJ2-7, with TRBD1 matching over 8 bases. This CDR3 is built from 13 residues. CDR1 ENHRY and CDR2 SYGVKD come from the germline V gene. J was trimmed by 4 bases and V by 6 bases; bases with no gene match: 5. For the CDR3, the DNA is TGTGCCATCAGGGACAGGGAGAATTACGAGCAGTACTTC. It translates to CAIRDRENYEQYF.

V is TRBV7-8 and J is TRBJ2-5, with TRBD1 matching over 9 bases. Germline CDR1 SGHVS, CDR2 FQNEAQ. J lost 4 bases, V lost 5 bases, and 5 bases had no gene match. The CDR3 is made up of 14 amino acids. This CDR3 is CASSAGTGRETQYF. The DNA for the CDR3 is TGTGCCAGCAGCGCAGGGACAGGGCGAGAGACCCAGTACTTC.

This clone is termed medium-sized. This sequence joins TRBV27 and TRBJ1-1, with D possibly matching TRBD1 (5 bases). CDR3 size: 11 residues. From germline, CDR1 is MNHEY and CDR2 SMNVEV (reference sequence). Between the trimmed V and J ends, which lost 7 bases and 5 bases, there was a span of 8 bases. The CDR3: CASIRGTEAFF. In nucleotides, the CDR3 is TGTGCCAGCATTCGGGGGACTGAAGCTTTCTTT.

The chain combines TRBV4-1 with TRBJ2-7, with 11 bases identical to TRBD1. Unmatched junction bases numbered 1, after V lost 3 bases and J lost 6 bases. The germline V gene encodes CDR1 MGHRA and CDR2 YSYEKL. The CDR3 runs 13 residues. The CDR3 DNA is TGCGCCAGCAGCCAGGGACAGGGGGGCGAGCAGTACTTC. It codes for CASSQGQGGEQYF.

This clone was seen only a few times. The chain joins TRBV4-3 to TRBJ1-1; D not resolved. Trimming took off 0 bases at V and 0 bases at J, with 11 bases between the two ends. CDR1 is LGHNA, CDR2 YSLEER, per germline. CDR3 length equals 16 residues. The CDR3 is CASSQDLREMNTEAFF. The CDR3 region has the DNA TGCGCCAGCAGCCAAGATCTAAGGGAAATGAACACTGAAGCTTTCTTT.

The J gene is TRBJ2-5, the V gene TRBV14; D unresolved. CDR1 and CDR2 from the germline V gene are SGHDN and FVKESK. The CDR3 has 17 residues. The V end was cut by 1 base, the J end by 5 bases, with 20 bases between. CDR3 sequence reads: CASSQALREDNWETQYF. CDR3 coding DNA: TGTGCCAGCAGCCAAGCCCTCCGAGAGGATAATTGGGAGACCCAGTACTTC.

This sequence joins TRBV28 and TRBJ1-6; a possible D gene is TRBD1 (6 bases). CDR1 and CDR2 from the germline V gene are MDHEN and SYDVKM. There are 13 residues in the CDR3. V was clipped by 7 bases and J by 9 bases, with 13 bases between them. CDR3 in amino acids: CASKRGASSPLHF. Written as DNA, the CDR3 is TGTGCCAGCAAGCGGGGGGCGAGTTCACCCCTCCACTTT.

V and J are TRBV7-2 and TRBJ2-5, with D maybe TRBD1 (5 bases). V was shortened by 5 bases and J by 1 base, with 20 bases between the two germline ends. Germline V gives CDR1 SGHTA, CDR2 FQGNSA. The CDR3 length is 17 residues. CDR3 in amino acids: CASSQRLGLGAQETQYF. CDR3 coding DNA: TGTGCCAGCAGCCAAAGGTTGGGGCTGGGCGCCCAAGAGACCCAGTACTTC.

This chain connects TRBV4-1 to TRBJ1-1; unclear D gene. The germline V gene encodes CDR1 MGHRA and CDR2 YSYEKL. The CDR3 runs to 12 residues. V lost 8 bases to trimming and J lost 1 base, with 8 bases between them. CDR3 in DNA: TGCGCCAGCCGGAGGGAGAACACTGAAGCTTTCTTT. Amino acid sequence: CASRRENTEAFF.

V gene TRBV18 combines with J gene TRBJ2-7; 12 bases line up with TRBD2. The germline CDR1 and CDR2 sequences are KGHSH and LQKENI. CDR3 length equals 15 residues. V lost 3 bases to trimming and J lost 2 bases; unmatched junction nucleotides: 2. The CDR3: CASSPGLAGPYEQYF. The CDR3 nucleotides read TGTGCCAGCTCACCCGGACTAGCGGGGCCCTACGAGCAGTACTTC.

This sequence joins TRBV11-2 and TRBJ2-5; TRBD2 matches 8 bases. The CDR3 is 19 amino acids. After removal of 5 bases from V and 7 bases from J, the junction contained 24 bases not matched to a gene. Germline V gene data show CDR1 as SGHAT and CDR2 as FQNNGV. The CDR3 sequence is CASSPEVLAGGGSLRTQYF. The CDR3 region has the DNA TGTGCCAGCAGCCCCGAGGTTCTCGCGGGCGGGGGGTCCCTAAGGACCCAGTACTTC. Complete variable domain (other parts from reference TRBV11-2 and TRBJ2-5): EAGVAQSPRYKIIEKRQSVAFWCNPISGHATLYWYQQILGQGPKLLIQFQNNGVVDDSQLPKDRFSAERLKGVDSTLKIQPAKLEDSAVYLCASSPEVLAGGGSLRTQYFGPGTRLLVL.

The CDR3 bases are TGTGCCAGCAGCTTAGGGACAGAGAACACTGAAGCTTTCTTT. Translating it yields CASSLGTENTEAFF. This chain links TRBV7-3 with TRBJ1-1; 7 nucleotides agree with TRBD1. This CDR3 is 14 amino acids long. J was trimmed by 1 base and V by 2 bases; bases with no gene match: 1. Germline V CDR1 and CDR2: SGHTA, FQGTGA.

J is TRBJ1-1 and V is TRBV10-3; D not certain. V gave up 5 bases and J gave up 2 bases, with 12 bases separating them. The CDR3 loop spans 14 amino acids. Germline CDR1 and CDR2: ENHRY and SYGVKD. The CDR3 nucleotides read TGTGCCATCAGTACGGTCCCAGAAAACACTGAAGCTTTCTTT. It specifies CAISTVPENTEAFF.

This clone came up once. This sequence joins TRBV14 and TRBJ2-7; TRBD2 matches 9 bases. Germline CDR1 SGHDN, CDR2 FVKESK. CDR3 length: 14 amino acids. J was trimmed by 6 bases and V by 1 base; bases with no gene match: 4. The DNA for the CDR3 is TGTGCCAGCAGCCAAGGCGGGGGGGGTCTCGAGCAGTACTTC. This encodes CASSQGGGGLEQYF.

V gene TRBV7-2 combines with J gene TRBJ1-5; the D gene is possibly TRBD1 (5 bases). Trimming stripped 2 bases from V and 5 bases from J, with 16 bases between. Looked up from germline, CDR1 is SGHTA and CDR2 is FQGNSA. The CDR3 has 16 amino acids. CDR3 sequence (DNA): TGTGCCAGCAGCTTAATGACGGGGGGGGTCGATCAGCCCCAGCATTTT. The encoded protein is CASSLMTGGVDQPQHF.

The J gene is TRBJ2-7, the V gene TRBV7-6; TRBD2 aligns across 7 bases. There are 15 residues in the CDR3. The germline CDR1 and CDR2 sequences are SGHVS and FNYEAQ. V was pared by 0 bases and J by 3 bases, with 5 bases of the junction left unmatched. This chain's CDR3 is CASSLALGEGYEQYF. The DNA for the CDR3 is TGTGCCAGCAGCTTAGCGCTTGGGGAGGGCTACGAGCAGTACTTC.

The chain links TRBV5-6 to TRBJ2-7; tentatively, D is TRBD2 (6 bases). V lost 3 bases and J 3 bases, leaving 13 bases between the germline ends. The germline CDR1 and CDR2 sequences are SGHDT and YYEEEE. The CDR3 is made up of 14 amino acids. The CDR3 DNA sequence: TGTGCCAGCAGCTCTACGGCCGGGGGCTACGAGCAGTACTTC. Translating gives CASSSTAGGYEQYF.

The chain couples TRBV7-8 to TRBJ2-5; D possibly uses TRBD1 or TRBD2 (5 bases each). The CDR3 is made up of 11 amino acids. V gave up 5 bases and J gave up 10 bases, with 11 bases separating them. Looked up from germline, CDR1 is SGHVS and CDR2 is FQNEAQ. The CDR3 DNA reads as TGTGCCAGCAGCCCTCTGGGGGACCAGTACTTC. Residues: CASSPLGDQYF.

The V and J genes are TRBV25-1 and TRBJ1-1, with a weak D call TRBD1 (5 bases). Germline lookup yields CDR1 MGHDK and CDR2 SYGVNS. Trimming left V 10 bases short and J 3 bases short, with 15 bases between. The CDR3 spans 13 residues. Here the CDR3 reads CATLGWGDTEAFF. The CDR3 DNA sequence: TGTGCCACCCTAGGGTGGGGGGACACTGAAGCTTTCTTT.